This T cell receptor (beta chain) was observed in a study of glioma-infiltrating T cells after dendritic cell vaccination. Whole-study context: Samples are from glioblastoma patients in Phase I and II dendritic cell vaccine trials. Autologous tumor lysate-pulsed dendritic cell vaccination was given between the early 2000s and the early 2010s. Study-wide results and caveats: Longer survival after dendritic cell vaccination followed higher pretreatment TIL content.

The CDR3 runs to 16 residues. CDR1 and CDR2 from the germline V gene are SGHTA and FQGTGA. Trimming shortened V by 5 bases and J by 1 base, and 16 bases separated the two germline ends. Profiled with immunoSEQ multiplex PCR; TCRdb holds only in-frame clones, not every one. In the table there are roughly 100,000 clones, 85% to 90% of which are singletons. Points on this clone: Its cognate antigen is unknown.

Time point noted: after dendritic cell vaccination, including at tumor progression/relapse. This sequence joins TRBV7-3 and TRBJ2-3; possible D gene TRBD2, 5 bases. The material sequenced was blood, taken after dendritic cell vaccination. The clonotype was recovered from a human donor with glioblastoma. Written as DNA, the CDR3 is TGTGCCAGCAGCAGGGAAGGGCGGGCTGGCACAGATACGCAGTATTTT. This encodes CASSREGRAGTDTQYF.